This T cell receptor beta chain was documented in a study of identical twins. TCRdb fed the 5' RACE reads into MiXCR, producing one record per CDR3 protein. The sample lists 1.5 million to 2 million distinct CDR3 sequences, roughly 35% seen once, with less than 0.35% in the top ten. This clonotype was recorded a few times. The CDR3 length is 15 residues. Germline loops: CDR1 ENHRY, CDR2 SYGVKD. The sequence derives from a newborn girl in good health. The sample consisted of cord blood. The chain combines TRBV10-3 with TRBJ2-5; 9 nucleotides line up with TRBD1. The J call is in doubt because the DNA end fits TRBJ2-7 better. CDR3 protein: CAISELGQGISEQYF. The CDR3 DNA is TGTGCCATCAGTGAGCTCGGACAGGGGATTAGCGAGCAGTACTTC.